These T cell receptor beta chains were read from a single sample in a study of blood T cell repertoires in COVID-19. The assay was immunoSEQ multiplex PCR, and TCRdb's table has in-frame clones only and misses some. The data hold some 140,000 clones, with about 79% observed a single time. Sequencing was done on a sample of peripheral blood. Receptor source: a woman aged 60-75 years with acute or convalescent COVID-19. CDR3s include the opening cysteine and the closing phenylalanine or tryptophan. D genes are given only for firm matches. The size field is filled for only some rows; it gives once, few, many or a size class.

>few|TRBV30|.|TRBJ2-7
CARDGTYEQYF
TGTGCGAGGGATGGGACCTACGAGCAGTACTTC
>.|TRBV19|.|TRBJ1-2
CASSGTAGAGGYTF
TGTGCCAGTAGCGGGACCGCAGGGGCGGGCGGCTACACCTTC
>.|TRBV3-1/TRBV3-2|TRBD1|TRBJ2-5
CASSPGRQGMQTQYF
TGTGCCAGCAGTCCAGGGAGACAGGGGATGCAGACCCAGTACTTC
>.|TRBV30|TRBD1|TRBJ2-3
CACFKGGVDTQYF
TGTGCCTGTTTTAAAGGGGGCGTAGATACGCAGTATTTT
>.|TRBV7-3|.|TRBJ1-2
CASSLTGNRAGYGYTF
TGTGCCAGCAGCTTAACTGGAAACAGGGCGGGCTATGGCTACACCTTC
>.|TRBV4-1|.|TRBJ1-3
CASSHAGVSSGNTIYF
TGCGCCAGCAGCCACGCAGGGGTTAGCTCTGGAAACACCATATATTTT
>.|TRBV20-1|.|TRBJ1-2
CSASPGFGYTF
TGCAGTGCTAGTCCGGGATTCGGCTACACCTTC
>.|TRBV5-5|.|TRBJ1-6
CASSPGGPVSPLHF
TGTGCCAGCAGCCCCGGGGGTCCGGTCTCACCCCTCCACTTT
>.|TRBV5-6|TRBD2|TRBJ2-3
CASSSLAGEDTQYF
TGTGCCAGCAGCTCACTAGCGGGGGAAGATACGCAGTATTTT
>.|TRBV7-7|.|TRBJ1-5
CASSLDGAATNQPQHF
TGTGCCAGCAGCTTAGATGGGGCAGCAACTAATCAGCCCCAGCATTTT
>.|TRBV19|.|TRBJ1-2
CASSLGSNYGYTF
TGTGCCAGTAGTCTCGGGTCGAACTATGGCTACACCTTC
>.|TRBV2|.|TRBJ2-7
CASGKGLYGHEQYF
TGTGCCAGCGGGAAGGGACTCTACGGACACGAGCAGTACTTC
>.|TRBV9|.|TRBJ1-2
CASSAVSYGYTF
TGTGCCAGCAGCGCCGTTAGCTATGGCTACACCTTC
>.|TRBV27|TRBD1|TRBJ1-1
CASRGQGQGKKAFF
TGTGCCAGCAGGGGACAGGGACAGGGTAAAAAAGCTTTCTTT
>.|TRBV12-3/TRBV12-4|.|TRBJ1-2
CASSLGREYGYTF
TGTGCCAGCAGCCTCGGCAGGGAATATGGCTACACCTTC
>many|TRBV7-9|TRBD1|TRBJ1-1
CASSSEPTGGGTEAFF
TGTGCCAGCAGCTCGGAACCAACAGGGGGCGGCACTGAAGCTTTCTTT
>once|TRBV19|.|TRBJ1-5
CASTPLGGSPQHF
TGTGCCAGTACCCCGTTGGGGGGGTCGCCCCAGCATTTT
>.|TRBV3-1/TRBV3-2|.|TRBJ1-2
CASSQFGGGYTF
TGTGCCAGCAGCCAATTTGGCGGGGGCTACACCTTC
>few|TRBV7-9|.|TRBJ2-5
CASSLYQGTQETQYF
TGTGCCAGCAGCTTATACCAGGGAACCCAAGAGACCCAGTACTTC
>few|TRBV9|.|TRBJ1-6
CASSVGGDSPLHF
TGTGCCAGCAGCGTAGGCGGGGACTCACCCCTCCACTTT
>.|TRBV6-5|.|TRBJ2-3
CATDTITSTDTQYF
TGTGCCACCGACACGATTACTAGCACAGATACGCAGTATTTT
>.|TRBV6-1|TRBD1|TRBJ1-2
CASSERGSTGETF
TGTGCCAGCAGTGAAAGGGGTTCGACAGGGGAGACCTTC
>.|TRBV19|TRBD2|TRBJ2-1
CASSAHPGGAQNEQFF
TGTGCCAGTAGTGCCCATCCGGGAGGGGCACAGAATGAGCAGTTCTTC
>.|TRBV7-8|.|TRBJ1-4
CASSLARGAGGEKLFF
TGTGCCAGCAGCTTAGCTCGGGGAGCGGGTGGTGAAAAACTGTTTTTT
>.|TRBV15|.|TRBJ1-2
CATSHRENYGYTF
TGTGCCACCAGCCACAGGGAAAACTATGGCTACACCTTC
>many|TRBV7-9|TRBD2|TRBJ2-1
CASSPPGLAGGGEQFF
TGTGCCAGCAGCCCTCCGGGACTAGCGGGGGGTGGTGAGCAGTTCTTC
>.|TRBV5-4|TRBD2|TRBJ2-2
CASSFRGVTGELFF
TGTGCCAGCAGCTTTCGGGGGGTTACCGGGGAGCTGTTTTTT
>.|TRBV7-3|.|TRBJ2-3
CASSRQGGLDTQYF
TGTGCCAGCAGCCGTCAGGGCGGCCTAGATACGCAGTATTTT
>once|TRBV20-1|TRBD2|TRBJ2-3
CSASGLAGDIDTQYF
TGCAGTGCTAGTGGGCTAGCGGGGGATATAGATACGCAGTATTTT
>.|TRBV10-1|.|TRBJ1-1
CASSFRRGEMNTEAFF
TGCGCCAGCAGCTTTCGACGGGGGGAGATGAACACTGAAGCTTTCTTT
>once|TRBV30|.|TRBJ1-2
CAWSVPPVYGYTF
TGTGCCTGGAGTGTACCCCCGGTCTACGGCTACACCTTC
>.|TRBV5-6|TRBD1|TRBJ2-6
CASSLQTGANPLGANVLTF
TGTGCCAGCAGCTTGCAGACAGGGGCGAACCCCCTCGGGGCCAACGTCCTGACTTTC
>.|TRBV5-1|TRBD1|TRBJ1-1
CASRGTVMNTEAFF
TGCGCCAGCAGGGGGACAGTTATGAACACTGAAGCTTTCTTT
>.|TRBV29-1|.|TRBJ2-5
CSVSGQETQYF
TGCAGCGTGAGCGGGCAAGAGACCCAGTACTTC
>.|TRBV3-1/TRBV3-2|.|TRBJ1-1
CASSPHPGVSGTEAFF
TGTGCCAGCAGCCCCCACCCGGGAGTGAGTGGCACTGAAGCTTTCTTT
>.|TRBV19|.|TRBJ2-2
CASSPGDSNGELFF
TGTGCCAGTAGCCCGGGGGACTCGAACGGGGAGCTGTTTTTT
>.|TRBV3-1/TRBV3-2|TRBD2|TRBJ2-1
CASSHSSSGAYNEQFF
TGTGCCAGCAGCCATTCCTCTAGCGGGGCCTACAATGAGCAGTTCTTC
>.|TRBV2|TRBD2|TRBJ2-2
CASVTAPLAGGLRELFF
TGTGCCAGCGTAACGGCTCCGTTAGCGGGGGGGCTTCGGGAGCTGTTTTTT
>.|TRBV2|TRBD1|TRBJ1-4
CASRGQGNEKLFF
TGTGCCAGCAGAGGACAGGGTAATGAAAAACTGTTTTTT
>.|TRBV28|TRBD2|TRBJ2-1
CASRLLIGGFSSYNEQFF
TGTGCCAGCAGGCTGCTGATCGGGGGGTTCAGCTCCTACAATGAGCAGTTCTTC
>.|TRBV5-4|TRBD1|TRBJ1-1
CASSQTGGPTEAFF
TGTGCCAGCAGCCAGACAGGGGGTCCCACTGAAGCTTTCTTT
>.|TRBV4-1|TRBD2|TRBJ2-5
CASSKGRASGLQETQYF
TGCGCCAGCAGCAAGGGGAGGGCTAGCGGACTCCAAGAGACCCAGTACTTC
>few|TRBV7-9|TRBD1|TRBJ2-5
CASSLRTGGNETQYF
TGTGCCAGCAGCTTAAGGACAGGGGGCAATGAGACCCAGTACTTC
>.|TRBV21-1|.|TRBJ1-2
CASSKGRTTGTPNYGYTF
TGTGCCAGCAGCAAAGGGAGGACGACAGGGACCCCAAACTATGGCTACACCTTC
>.|TRBV6-5|TRBD1|TRBJ1-4
CATVDRANEKLFF
TGTGCCACCGTGGACAGGGCTAATGAAAAACTGTTTTTT
>.|TRBV5-1|TRBD1|TRBJ2-5
CASSRGQQETQYF
TGCGCCAGCAGCCGGGGACAGCAAGAGACCCAGTACTTC
>.|TRBV23-1|.|TRBJ2-1
CASTPGGIDEQFF
TGCGCCAGCACTCCAGGAGGAATCGATGAGCAGTTCTTC
>.|TRBV28|.|TRBJ1-1
CASSFEVLRNTEAFF
TGTGCCAGCAGTTTCGAGGTATTGAGAAACACTGAAGCTTTCTTT
>.|TRBV2|.|TRBJ1-3
CASSVEGAGNTIYF
TGTGCCAGCAGTGTCGAGGGGGCTGGAAACACCATATATTTT
>.|TRBV3-1/TRBV3-2|.|TRBJ1-2
CASSQSPTGRGYTF
TGTGCCAGCAGCCAGTCCCCTACGGGGAGAGGCTACACCTTC
>.|TRBV5-1|TRBD1|TRBJ2-5
CASTLGGLAGGEETQYF
TGCGCCAGCACCCTGGGTGGGTTGGCAGGGGGAGAGGAGACCCAGTACTTC